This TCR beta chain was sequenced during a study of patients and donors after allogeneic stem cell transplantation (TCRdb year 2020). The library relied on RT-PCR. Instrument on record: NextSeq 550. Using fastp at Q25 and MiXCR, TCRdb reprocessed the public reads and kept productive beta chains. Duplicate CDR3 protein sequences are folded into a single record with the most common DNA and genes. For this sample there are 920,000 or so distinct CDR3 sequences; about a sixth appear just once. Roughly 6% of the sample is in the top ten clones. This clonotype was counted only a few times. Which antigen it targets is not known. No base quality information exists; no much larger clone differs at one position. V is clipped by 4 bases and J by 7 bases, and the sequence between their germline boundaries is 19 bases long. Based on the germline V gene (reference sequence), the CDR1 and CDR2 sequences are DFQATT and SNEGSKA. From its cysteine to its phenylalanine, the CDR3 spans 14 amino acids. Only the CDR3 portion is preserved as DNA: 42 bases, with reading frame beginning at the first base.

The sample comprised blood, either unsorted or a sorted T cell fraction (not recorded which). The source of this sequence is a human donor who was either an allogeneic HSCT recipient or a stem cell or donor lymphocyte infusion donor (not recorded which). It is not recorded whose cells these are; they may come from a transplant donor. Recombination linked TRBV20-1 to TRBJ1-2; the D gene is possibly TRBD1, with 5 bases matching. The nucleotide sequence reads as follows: TGCAGTGCTACCCTTACCGGGACGCCTCCTGGCTACACCTTC. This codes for CSATLTGTPPGYTF.